This TCR beta chain was observed in a study of cytomegalovirus exposure and HLA in healthy donors. General study findings and limits: According to reports, the classifier identified cytomegalovirus status with high specificity and sensitivity.

This PCR relied on a set of 60 Vbeta primers and 13 Jbeta primers. Only in-frame clones appear in the TCRdb table, and some are missing; sequencing was by immunoSEQ multiplex PCR. The data contain 110,000 to 150,000 clones, approximately 81% of them singletons. This clone was detected only a few times. The antigen remains undetermined. This CDR3 has 13 residues. Germline CDR1 and CDR2: LGHNA and YNFKEQ. Trimming removed 0 bases at V and 9 bases at J, with 9 bases between. The V call is TRBV4-2, the J call TRBJ2-1, with D perhaps TRBD2 (7 bases). Sequenced material: PBMCs. This clonotype originated in a boy between 2 and 10 years old in good health and CMV-seronegative. CDR3 DNA sequence: TGTGCCAGCAGCCAAGATAGGGGGGGTGAGCAGTTCTTC. Translated, it gives CASSQDRGGEQFF.